Following are 29 T cell receptor beta chains from one sample sequenced in a study of graft-versus-host responses after intestinal transplantation. Antigen specificity for these receptors is unknown. The protocol was immunoSEQ multiplex PCR, while the TCRdb copy is restricted to in-frame clones and leaves out a portion. The repertoire has roughly 110,000 clones, roughly 89% of them found once; the top ten carry around 0.73%. The sample in question was unstimulated CD4+ T cells sorted from spleen or lymph node cells, obtained before transplant. The origin of the receptors is a human donor who was the organ donor for an intestinal transplant.

On this clone itself: This sample includes further DNA sequences coding for the same CDR3. This rearrangement joins TRBV19 to TRBJ1-3; D unresolved. Germline V gene lookup returns CDR1 LNHDA and CDR2 SQIVND (reference sequence). This CDR3 has 14 residues. The V and J ends lost 8 bases and 0 bases respectively, with 11 bases between them. The CDR3 spells CASCRLHSGNTIYF. The CDR3 DNA follows: TGTGCCAGTTGTCGACTTCACTCTGGAAACACCATATATTTT. Using reference TRBV19 and TRBJ1-3 for the parts outside the CDR3, the full variable domain is DGGITQSPKYLFRKEGQNVTLSCEQNLNHDAMYWYRQDPGQGLRLIYYSQIVNDFQKGDIAEGYSVSREKKESFPLTVTSAQKNPTAFYLCASCRLHSGNTIYFGEGSWLTVV.

V gene TRBV19 combines with J gene TRBJ1-2; 8 nucleotides align to TRBD1. Germline V CDR1 and CDR2: LNHDA, SQIVND (reference sequence). The J segment lost 7 bases and the V segment lost 5 bases, leaving 3 bases of the junction unmatched. The CDR3 is made up of 12 amino acids. The CDR3 reads CASSVQGGGYTF. The CDR3 DNA is TGTGCCAGTAGTGTACAGGGGGGTGGCTACACCTTC.

The chain has TRBV27 and TRBJ2-7, with 8 bases lining up with TRBD1. The trim removed 8 bases at V and 2 bases at J, leaving 8 bases unmatched. The CDR3 has 14 amino acids. In germline, CDR1 is MNHEY, CDR2 SMNVEV (reference sequence). The CDR3 region has the DNA TGTGCCAGCCCTTGGGACAGGTCTACCTACGAGCAGTACTTC. It codes for CASPWDRSTYEQYF.

The chain joins TRBV5-1 to TRBJ2-7; 12 bases are a match to TRBD1. CDR3 length: 15 residues. Germline V lookup: CDR1 SGHRS, CDR2 YFSETQ. V shed 4 bases and J 5 bases; nucleotides not matched to a gene: 7. The CDR3 sequence is CASSAGTGGFDEQYF. The CDR3 region has the DNA TGCGCCAGCAGCGCTGGGACAGGGGGCTTCGACGAGCAGTACTTC. Full variable domain (outside the CDR3, taken from reference TRBV5-1 and TRBJ2-7): KAGVTQTPRYLIKTRGQQVTLSCSPISGHRSVSWYQQTPGQGLQFLFEYFSETQRNKGNFPGRFSGRQFSNSRSEMNVSTLELGDSALYLCASSAGTGGFDEQYFGPGTRLTVT.

The rearrangement links TRBV6-1 to TRBJ2-7; the match to TRBD2 covers 7 bases. Looked up from germline, CDR1 is MNHNS and CDR2 is SASEGT. The CDR3 length is 15 residues. Trimming at V came to 7 bases and at J to 4 bases, leaving 13 bases not matched to a gene. In nucleotides, the CDR3 is TGTGCCAGCAACCTTCCGACTAGCAGAGATTACGAGCAGTACTTC. Translation: CASNLPTSRDYEQYF.

This clone has a handful of counts. CDR3 in amino acids: CASKSSGGAYNEQFF. CDR3 coding DNA: TGCGCCAGCAAATCTAGCGGGGGGGCCTACAATGAGCAGTTCTTC. The chain has TRBV5-1 and TRBJ2-1; 12 bases align to TRBD2. The ends lost 6 bases at V and 2 bases at J; junction bases unmatched: 3. The CDR3 contains 15 residues. Germline V gene sequence: CDR1 SGHRS, CDR2 YFSETQ.

Concerning this clone itself: Different DNA sequences within this sample yield the same CDR3. This chain links TRBV7-2 with TRBJ2-5; D remains unclear. The CDR3 extends over 11 amino acids. Trimming cost V 0 bases and J 4 bases, with 0 bases left between them. Germline V gives CDR1 SGHTA, CDR2 FQGNSA. CDR3 in amino acids: CASSLAETQYF. In DNA form, the CDR3 reads TGTGCCAGCAGCTTAGCAGAGACCCAGTACTTC.

The chain joins TRBV6-5 to TRBJ1-2, with a weak D call TRBD1 (6 bases). V was shortened by 2 bases and J by 8 bases, with 12 bases between the two germline ends. CDR1 is MNHEY, CDR2 SVGAGI, per germline. The CDR3 has 13 amino acids. Written as DNA, the CDR3 is TGTGCCAGCAGTTACCACAGGGATTACGGCTACACCTTC. It codes for CASSYHRDYGYTF.

This clone appeared a few times. The chain joins TRBV5-1 to TRBJ2-1, with D perhaps matching TRBD1 or TRBD2 (5 bases each). Germline CDR1 SGHRS, CDR2 YFSETQ. CDR3 size: 14 residues. V lost 5 bases and J lost 1, with 10 bases in between. CDR3 in DNA: TGCGCCAGCAGGGGGACGGCGTCCTACAATGAGCAGTTCTTC. It translates to CASRGTASYNEQFF.

The table lists this clone with a count of one. The rearrangement joins TRBV7-9 to TRBJ1-6; perhaps TRBD1 as D (6 bases). V was trimmed by 1 base and J by 10 bases, leaving 11 bases between them. The CDR3 runs to 14 residues. The germline V gene encodes CDR1 SEHNR and CDR2 FQNEAQ (reference sequence). In DNA form, the CDR3 reads TGTGCCAGCAGCTTAGGTTCAGGGGTGTCACCCCTCCACTTT. It is translated as CASSLGSGVSPLHF.

This chain links TRBV29-1 with TRBJ2-1; possibly TRBD2 for D (5 bases). The V gene lost 5 bases and the J gene lost 6 bases, with 26 bases spanning the gap. From germline, CDR1 is SQVTM and CDR2 ANQGSEA. The CDR3 totals 17 residues. CDR3 loop: CSVFYRVIRGPINEQFF. CDR3 nucleotide sequence: TGCAGCGTTTTTTATAGGGTAATCAGAGGGCCTATCAATGAGCAGTTCTTC.

The chain recombines TRBV6-1 with TRBJ2-3; 8 nucleotides align to TRBD1. CDR1 is MNHNS, CDR2 SASEGT, per germline. The CDR3 spans 15 residues. V shed 7 bases, J shed 6 bases, and the junction held 12 bases outside the gene matches. CDR3 in DNA: TGTGCCAGCACCGTAAGGACAGGGTTTAGTGATACGCAGTATTTT. This sequence encodes CASTVRTGFSDTQYF.

The J gene is TRBJ1-5, the V gene TRBV4-1, with TRBD1 as a possible D gene (6 bases). V dropped 0 bases and J dropped 0 bases, with 12 bases sitting between them. This CDR3 is 17 amino acids long. Germline CDR1 reads MGHRA; CDR2 reads YSYEKL. The CDR3 DNA sequence: TGCGCCAGCAGCCAAGATAAGGGGACATATAGCAATCAGCCCCAGCATTTT. Translation gives CASSQDKGTYSNQPQHF.

J is TRBJ1-5 and V is TRBV11-1; D is uncertain. CDR1 and CDR2 (germline): SGHAT, FQDESV (reference sequence). V was shortened by 3 bases and J by 1 base, with 10 bases between the two germline ends. The CDR3 contains 15 residues. The CDR3 DNA reads TGTGCCAGCAGCTTTGGCAGAAAAAGCAATCAGCCCCAGCATTTT. Translated, it gives CASSFGRKSNQPQHF.

Written as DNA, the CDR3 is TGTGCCAGCAGTTTAAGGGGGGTCTATGGCTACACCTTC. This sequence encodes CASSLRGVYGYTF. The chain couples TRBV27 to TRBJ1-2; D is perhaps TRBD1 (6 bases). There are 13 residues in the CDR3. The germline CDR1 and CDR2 sequences are MNHEY and SMNVEV (reference sequence). V was trimmed by 2 bases and J by 4 bases, leaving 8 bases between them.

This chain joins TRBV6-1 and TRBJ1-5; TRBD1 aligns across 7 bases. The V segment lost 4 bases and the J segment 0 bases; nucleotides outside the gene matches: 12. Germline CDR1 MNHNS, CDR2 SASEGT. This CDR3 spans 18 amino acids. CDR3 residues: CASSVIGRGVYSNQPQHF. The CDR3, as DNA: TGTGCCAGCAGTGTAATCGGCAGGGGGGTGTATAGCAATCAGCCCCAGCATTTT.

The V and J genes are TRBV7-9 and TRBJ1-1, with TRBD1 identical over 9 bases. Germline trimming cut 2 bases from V and 0 bases from J; bases unmatched to any gene: 4. The germline V gene has CDR1 SEHNR and CDR2 FQNEAQ (reference sequence). CDR3 size: 16 residues. The CDR3 DNA is TGTGCCAGCAGCTTAAACAGGGGGCGGATGAACACTGAAGCTTTCTTT. Its protein product is CASSLNRGRMNTEAFF.

The genes are TRBV6-1 and TRBJ1-5; the match to TRBD1 covers 7 bases. CDR1 and CDR2 from the germline V gene are MNHNS and SASEGT. V gave up 3 bases and J gave up 9 bases; unmatched junction bases: 14. The CDR3 loop spans 16 amino acids. CDR3 DNA sequence: TGTGCCAGCAGTGAGGGCCTACAGGGGATCGTGTGGCCCCAGCATTTT. Amino acid sequence: CASSEGLQGIVWPQHF.

The chain is built from TRBV19 and TRBJ1-5, with TRBD1 matching over 7 bases. The CDR3 extends over 13 amino acids. Germline trimming cut 4 bases from V and 5 bases from J; bases unmatched to any gene: 2. Germline values: CDR1 LNHDA, CDR2 SQIVND (reference sequence). CDR3 region: CASSRDRHQPQHF. The CDR3 DNA is TGTGCCAGTAGTAGGGACAGACATCAGCCCCAGCATTTT. The whole variable domain, remainder taken from reference TRBV19 and TRBJ1-5, is DGGITQSPKYLFRKEGQNVTLSCEQNLNHDAMYWYRQDPGQGLRLIYYSQIVNDFQKGDIAEGYSVSREKKESFPLTVTSAQKNPTAFYLCASSRDRHQPQHFGDGTRLSIL.

This sequence joins TRBV18 and TRBJ2-1, with TRBD1 identical over 7 bases. V lost 0 bases and J lost 0; bases outside the gene matches: 2. The CDR3 length is 16 residues. In germline, CDR1 is KGHSH, CDR2 LQKENI. The CDR3 DNA reads TGTGCCAGCTCACCACCTCGGGACAGCTCCTACAATGAGCAGTTCTTC. Protein sequence: CASSPPRDSSYNEQFF.

This chain connects TRBV28 to TRBJ2-5, with 10 bases lining up with TRBD2. Gene TRBJ2-7 matches the end of the DNA better, so the J call may be wrong. This CDR3 has 18 amino acids. Germline loops: CDR1 MDHEN, CDR2 SYDVKM. CDR3 protein: CASSLVIQLAGSSYEQYF. Written as DNA, the CDR3 is TGTGCCAGCAGTCTAGTAATCCAACTAGCGGGATCCTCCTACGAGCAGTACTTC.

This clone was counted a few times. V gene TRBV18 combines with J gene TRBJ1-3; D is undetermined. Germline V lookup: CDR1 KGHSH, CDR2 LQKENI. Trimming took 5 bases from V and 0 from J, leaving 11 bases between them. The CDR3 length is 15 residues. DNA for the CDR3: TGTGCCAGCTCAGCGACACCGAGCTCTGGAAACACCATATATTTT. Amino acid sequence: CASSATPSSGNTIYF.

The rearrangement joins TRBV28 to TRBJ2-1, with 9 bases lining up with TRBD2. Germline V gives CDR1 MDHEN, CDR2 SYDVKM. V trimming: 6 bases; J trimming: 5 bases; junction bases outside the gene matches: 8. This CDR3 spans 15 amino acids. The CDR3 nucleotides read TGTGCCAGCAGATCGGCCGGACTAGCGAACAATGAGCAGTTCTTC. Translated: CASRSAGLANNEQFF.

The chain links TRBV27 to TRBJ1-2, with TRBD1 matching over 7 bases. With 2 bases clipped from V and 3 bases from J, the junction kept 3 bases outside the gene matches. The CDR3 covers 14 residues. Germline V gene sequence: CDR1 MNHEY, CDR2 SMNVEV (reference sequence). CDR3 residues: CASSLTGVDYGYTF. The DNA for the CDR3 is TGTGCCAGCAGTTTAACAGGGGTGGACTATGGCTACACCTTC.

The chain has TRBV7-2 and TRBJ2-7; D possibly corresponds to TRBD1 (6 bases). There are 15 residues in the CDR3. Germline lookup yields CDR1 SGHTA and CDR2 FQGNSA. V was cut by 5 bases and J by 6 bases, with 20 bases left in between. CDR3 region: CASSGRQGLSGEQYF. CDR3 DNA: TGTGCCAGCAGCGGGCGGCAGGGGTTGTCAGGCGAGCAGTACTTC. Filled out from reference TRBV7-2 and TRBJ2-7, the complete variable domain reads GAGVSQSPSNKVTEKGKDVELRCDPISGHTALYWYRQSLGQGLEFLIYFQGNSAPDKSGLPSDRFSAERTGGSVSTLTIQRTQQEDSAVYLCASSGRQGLSGEQYFGPGTRLTVT.

The rearrangement joins TRBV25-1 to TRBJ1-2; 9 positions match TRBD1. V trimming: 5 bases; J trimming: 7 bases; junction bases outside the gene matches: 5. The CDR3 loop spans 13 amino acids. Germline CDR1 is MGHDK and CDR2 is SYGVNS. The CDR3 nucleotides are TGTGCCAGCAGTCCCACGGGACAGGGTGGCTACACCTTC. Translation gives CASSPTGQGGYTF.

The chain combines TRBV5-1 with TRBJ1-1; D is possibly TRBD1 (5 bases). Trimming removed 1 base at V and 4 bases at J, with 11 bases between. CDR1 and CDR2 (germline): SGHRS, YFSETQ. This CDR3 is 14 amino acids long. CDR3: CASSLTGLGTEAFF. For the CDR3, the DNA is TGCGCCAGCAGCTTGACGGGGCTGGGCACTGAAGCTTTCTTT. Full variable domain (rest looked up from reference TRBV5-1 and TRBJ1-1): KAGVTQTPRYLIKTRGQQVTLSCSPISGHRSVSWYQQTPGQGLQFLFEYFSETQRNKGNFPGRFSGRQFSNSRSEMNVSTLELGDSALYLCASSLTGLGTEAFFGQGTRLTVV.

The chain has TRBV6-5 and TRBJ2-2; D could derive from TRBD1 or TRBD2 (6 bases each). The CDR3 totals 15 residues. V was cut by 0 bases and J by 6 bases, with 11 bases left in between. Germline CDR1 is MNHEY and CDR2 is SVGAGI. The DNA of the CDR3 is TGTGCCAGCAGTTACTCTCGACGGGGGCCCGGGGAGCTGTTTTTT. Translated: CASSYSRRGPGELFF.

The chain joins TRBV5-1 to TRBJ1-2; 10 bases line up with TRBD1. V shed 4 bases, J shed 3 bases, and the junction held 3 bases outside the gene matches. The length of the CDR3 is 14 residues. Per germline, CDR1 SGHRS and CDR2 YFSETQ. The CDR3 loop is CASSADRGYYGYTF. The CDR3 DNA follows: TGCGCCAGCAGCGCGGACAGGGGGTACTATGGCTACACCTTC.